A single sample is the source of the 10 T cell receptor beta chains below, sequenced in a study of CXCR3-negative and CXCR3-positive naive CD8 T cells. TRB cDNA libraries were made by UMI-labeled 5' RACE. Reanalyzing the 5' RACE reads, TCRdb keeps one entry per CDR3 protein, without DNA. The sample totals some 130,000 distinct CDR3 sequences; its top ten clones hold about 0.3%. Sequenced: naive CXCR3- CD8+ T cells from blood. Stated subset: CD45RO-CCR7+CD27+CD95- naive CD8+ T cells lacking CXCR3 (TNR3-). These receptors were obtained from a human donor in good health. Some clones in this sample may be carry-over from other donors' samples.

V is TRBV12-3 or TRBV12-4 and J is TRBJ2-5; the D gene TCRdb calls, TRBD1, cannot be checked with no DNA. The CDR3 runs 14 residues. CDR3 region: CASSFGDSQETQYF.

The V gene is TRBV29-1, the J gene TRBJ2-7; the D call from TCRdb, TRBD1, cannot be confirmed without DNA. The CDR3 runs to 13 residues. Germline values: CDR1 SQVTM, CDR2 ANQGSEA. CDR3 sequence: CSVESDRTYEQYF.

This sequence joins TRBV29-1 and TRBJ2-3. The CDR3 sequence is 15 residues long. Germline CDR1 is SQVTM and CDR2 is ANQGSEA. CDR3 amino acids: CSGVPYLASTDTQYF.

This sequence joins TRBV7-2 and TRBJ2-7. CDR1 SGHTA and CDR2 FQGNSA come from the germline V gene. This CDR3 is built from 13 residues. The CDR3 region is CASSLVSGYEQYF.

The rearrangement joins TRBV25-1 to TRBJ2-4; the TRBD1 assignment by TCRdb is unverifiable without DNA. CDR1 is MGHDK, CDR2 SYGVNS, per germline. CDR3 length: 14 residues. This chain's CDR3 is CASPGTVAKNIQYF.

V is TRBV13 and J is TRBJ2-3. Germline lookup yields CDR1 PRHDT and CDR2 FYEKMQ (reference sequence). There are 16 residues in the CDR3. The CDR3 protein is CASSLVRETSTDTQYF.

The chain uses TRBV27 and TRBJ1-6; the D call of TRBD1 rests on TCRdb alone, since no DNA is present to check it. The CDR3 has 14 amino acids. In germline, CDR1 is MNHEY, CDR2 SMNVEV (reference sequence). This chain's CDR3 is CASSLNGAGSPLHF.

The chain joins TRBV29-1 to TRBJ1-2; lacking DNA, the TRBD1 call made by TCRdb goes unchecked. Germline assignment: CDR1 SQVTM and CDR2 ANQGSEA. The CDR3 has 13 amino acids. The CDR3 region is CSVLRGVNYGYTF.

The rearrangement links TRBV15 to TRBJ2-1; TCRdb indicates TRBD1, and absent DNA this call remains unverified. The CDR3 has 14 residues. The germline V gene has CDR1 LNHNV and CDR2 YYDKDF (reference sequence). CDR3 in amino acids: CATRDQGVPNEQFF.

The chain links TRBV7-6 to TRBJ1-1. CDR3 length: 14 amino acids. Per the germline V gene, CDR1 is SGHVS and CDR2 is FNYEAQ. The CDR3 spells CASSLGGVRTEAFF.